The T cell receptor beta chain under discussion was sequenced for a study of OX40 agonist ivuxolimab in advanced cancers. Overall study findings and caveats: Dose levels from 0.1 to 3.0 mg/kg saw CD4+ and CD8+ blood T cells expand clonally by week 6. Partial responders receiving 0.1-3.0 mg/kg showed among the lowest clonal expansion. There were also nonresponders showing low normalized T-cell clonal expansion. Antigens targeted by the expanded peripheral T cells were not determined.

The data were produced by immunoSEQ multiplex PCR, yet TCRdb's version contains in-frame clones alone and is incomplete. The sample includes roughly 120,000 clones, roughly 87% of them seen just once. CDR1 is SGHRS, CDR2 YFSETQ, per germline. V lost 0 bases and J lost 4, with 11 bases in between. CDR3 length: 15 amino acids. This clone occurred once. Its antigen is not known. This specimen consisted of CD4+ or CD8+ T cells sorted from blood, obtained in a trial of the OX40 agonist ivuxolimab. The sequence came from an adult with an advanced solid tumor such as melanoma, head and neck, liver or kidney cancer. The rearrangement uses TRBV5-1 and TRBJ1-5; D is possibly TRBD1 (5 bases). The CDR3 sequence: CASSLDSGENQPQHF. In DNA form, the CDR3 reads TGCGCCAGCAGCTTGGATTCGGGGGAGAATCAGCCCCAGCATTTT.